Reported below is one T cell receptor beta chain. Its antigen remains unknown. This record comes from a study of shared clonotypes between healthy human individuals. Study findings and constraints: Clonotype sharing across a handful of donors was observed for about 4.8% of naive CD4 clonotypes.

V gave up 5 bases and J gave up 0 bases, with 17 bases separating them. CDR1 and CDR2 from the germline V gene are SGHTA and FQGNSA. This CDR3 comprises 17 residues. Participating donors were healthy, HIV-negative adults free of recent acute infections or vaccinations. The study separated CD4+ cells into CD45RA+ naive and CD45RA-negative memory subsets. Sequencing was at deep level. The data were produced by immunoSEQ multiplex PCR, yet TCRdb's version contains in-frame clones alone and is incomplete. This sample has about 1 million clones, with 75% to 85% found just once. J is TRBJ1-5 and V is TRBV7-2; D is ambiguous. The sample consisted of memory CD4+ T cells from PBMCs. The subset here: CD45RA-negative fraction. The receptor was isolated from a young man in good health. Some clones in this sample may be carry-over from other donors' samples. CDR3 coding DNA: TGTGCCAGCAGCCCCGGAGGGAGATCGTATAGCAATCAGCCCCAGCATTTT. Amino acids: CASSPGGRSYSNQPQHF.